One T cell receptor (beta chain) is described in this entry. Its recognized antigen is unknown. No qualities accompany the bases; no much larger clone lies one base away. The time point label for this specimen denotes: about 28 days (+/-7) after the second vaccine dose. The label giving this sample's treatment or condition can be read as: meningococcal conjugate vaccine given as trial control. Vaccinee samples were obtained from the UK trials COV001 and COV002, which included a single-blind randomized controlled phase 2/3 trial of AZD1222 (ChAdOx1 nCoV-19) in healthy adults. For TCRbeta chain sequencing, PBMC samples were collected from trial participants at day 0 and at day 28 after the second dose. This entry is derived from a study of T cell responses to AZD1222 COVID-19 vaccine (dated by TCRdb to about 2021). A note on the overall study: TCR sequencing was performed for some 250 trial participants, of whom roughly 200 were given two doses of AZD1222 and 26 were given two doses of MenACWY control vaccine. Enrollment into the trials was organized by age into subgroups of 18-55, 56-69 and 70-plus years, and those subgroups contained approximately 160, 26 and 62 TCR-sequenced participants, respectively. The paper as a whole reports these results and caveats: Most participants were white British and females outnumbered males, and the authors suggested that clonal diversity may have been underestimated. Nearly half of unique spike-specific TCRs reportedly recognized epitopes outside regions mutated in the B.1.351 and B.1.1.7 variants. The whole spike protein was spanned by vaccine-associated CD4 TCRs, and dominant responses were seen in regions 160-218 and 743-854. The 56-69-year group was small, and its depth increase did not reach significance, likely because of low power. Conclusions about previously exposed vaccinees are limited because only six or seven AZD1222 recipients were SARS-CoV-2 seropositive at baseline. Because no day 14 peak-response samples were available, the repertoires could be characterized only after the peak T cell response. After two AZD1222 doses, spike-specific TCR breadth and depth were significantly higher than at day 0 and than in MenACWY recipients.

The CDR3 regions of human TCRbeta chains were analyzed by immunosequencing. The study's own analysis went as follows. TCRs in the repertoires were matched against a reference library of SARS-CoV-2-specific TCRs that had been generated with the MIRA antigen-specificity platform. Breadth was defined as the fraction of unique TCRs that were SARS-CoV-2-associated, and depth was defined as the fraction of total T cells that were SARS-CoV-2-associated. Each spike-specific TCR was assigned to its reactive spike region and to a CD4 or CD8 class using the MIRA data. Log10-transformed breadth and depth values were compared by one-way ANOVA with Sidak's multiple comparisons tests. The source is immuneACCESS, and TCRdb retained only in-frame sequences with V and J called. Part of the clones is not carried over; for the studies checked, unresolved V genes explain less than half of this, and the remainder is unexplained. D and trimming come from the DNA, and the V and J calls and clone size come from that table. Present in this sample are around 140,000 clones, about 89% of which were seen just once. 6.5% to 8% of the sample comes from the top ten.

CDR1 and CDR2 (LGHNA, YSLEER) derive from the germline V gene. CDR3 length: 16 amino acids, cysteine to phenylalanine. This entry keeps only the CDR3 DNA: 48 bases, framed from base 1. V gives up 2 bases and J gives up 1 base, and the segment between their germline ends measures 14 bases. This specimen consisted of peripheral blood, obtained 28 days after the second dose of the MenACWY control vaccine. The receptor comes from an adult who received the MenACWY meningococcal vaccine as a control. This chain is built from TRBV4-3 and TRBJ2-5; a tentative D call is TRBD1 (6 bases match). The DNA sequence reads TGCGCCAGCAGCCAACGATGGCAGGGGCTCCAAGAGACCCAGTACTTC. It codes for CASSQRWQGLQETQYF.